This T cell receptor beta chain was obtained from a study of OX40 agonist ivuxolimab in advanced cancers. Overall study: A mean age of roughly 60 years, range roughly 23 to 79, was recorded, and around 85% were male.

Findings and caveats of the study: Clonal expansion from baseline to week 6 occurred in both CD4+ and CD8+ T cells. The antigens recognized by the expanded peripheral T cells, that is their antigen specificity, were not determined.

About this clone: Its antigen is not known.

Per germline, CDR1 LNHDA and CDR2 SQIVND (reference sequence). The CDR3 sequence is 15 residues long. V shed 8 bases and J shed 3 bases, with 20 bases lying between them. The protocol was immunoSEQ multiplex PCR, while the TCRdb copy is restricted to in-frame clones and leaves out a portion. The data hold almost 90,000 clones, with around nine tenths observed a single time. The sequence came from an adult with an advanced solid tumor such as melanoma, head and neck, liver or kidney cancer. The genes are TRBV19 and TRBJ2-7; TRBD2 might be the D (6 bases). This specimen consisted of CD4+ or CD8+ T cells sorted from blood, obtained in a trial of the OX40 agonist ivuxolimab. The CDR3 coding sequence is TGTGCCAGTGCCTACTCACGCGGACTACGCTACGAGCAGTACTTC. It codes for CASAYSRGLRYEQYF.